This passage covers 32 T cell receptor beta chains from one sample sequenced in a study of cytomegalovirus exposure and HLA in healthy donors. It was with 60 Vbeta and 13 Jbeta primers that the PCR ran. Repertoires were generated with immunoSEQ multiplex PCR, while TCRdb's copy carries only in-frame clones and drops some. The sample lists about 140,000 clones; more than 65% were seen once. Material: PBMCs. The receptor source for this set is a woman in her thirties in good health and CMV-seronegative.

About this clone itself: Additional DNA sequences in this sample encode the identical CDR3. This sequence joins TRBV5-1 and TRBJ2-5; D not certain. The CDR3 sequence is 13 residues long. Trimming removed 1 base at V and 2 bases at J, with 6 bases between. Germline CDR1 SGHRS, CDR2 YFSETQ. Here the CDR3 reads CASSLTVQETQYF. As DNA, the CDR3 is TGCGCCAGCAGCTTGACGGTACAAGAGACCCAGTACTTC.

This chain links TRBV6-5 with TRBJ2-7; tentatively, D is TRBD1 (5 bases). The CDR3 is 16 amino acids. Trimming removed 0 bases at V and 5 bases at J, with 17 bases between. Germline V gene sequence: CDR1 MNHEY, CDR2 SVGAGI. The CDR3 bases are TGTGCCAGCAGTTACTCTCTTAGGGGCGGCTTACACGAGCAGTACGTC. It is translated as CASSYSLRGGLHEQYV.

This chain uses TRBV5-1 with TRBJ2-5; 11 nucleotides agree with TRBD2. The CDR3 extends over 17 amino acids. Per germline, CDR1 SGHRS and CDR2 YFSETQ. V shed 4 bases, J shed 1 base, and the junction held 9 bases outside the gene matches. CDR3 amino acids: CASSRGRLAGIQETQYF. The DNA of the CDR3 is TGCGCCAGCAGCCGGGGGCGACTAGCGGGAATCCAAGAGACCCAGTACTTC. The full variable domain, its missing parts supplied by reference TRBV5-1 and TRBJ2-5, is KAGVTQTPRYLIKTRGQQVTLSCSPISGHRSVSWYQQTPGQGLQFLFEYFSETQRNKGNFPGRFSGRQFSNSRSEMNVSTLELGDSALYLCASSRGRLAGIQETQYFGPGTRLLVL.

The chain employs TRBV27 and TRBJ2-7, with TRBD1 as a possible D gene (6 bases). The CDR3 loop spans 14 amino acids. The V gene's germline CDR1 is MNHEY and CDR2 SMNVEV (reference sequence). V dropped 2 bases and J dropped 2 bases, with 10 bases sitting between them. The CDR3 spells CASSLTGIAYEQYF. The CDR3 bases are TGTGCCAGCAGTTTAACAGGGATAGCCTACGAGCAGTACTTC.

The V call is TRBV28, the J call TRBJ1-4; 7 bases match TRBD1. Germline CDR1 MDHEN, CDR2 SYDVKM. The CDR3 totals 13 residues. V gave up 7 bases and J gave up 8 bases; unmatched junction bases: 7. In DNA form, the CDR3 reads TGTGCCAGCACCGACGACAGGGTAGAAAAACTGTTTTTT. The encoded protein is CASTDDRVEKLFF.

V is TRBV7-9 and J is TRBJ2-7, with TRBD2 identical over 9 bases. CDR1 SEHNR and CDR2 FQNEAQ come from the germline V gene (reference sequence). Trimming removed 2 bases from V and 2 bases from J; junction bases left unmatched: 1. The CDR3 has 14 residues. Here the CDR3 DNA reads TGTGCCAGCAGCTTACTAGCGGGGCCCTACGAGCAGTACTTC. Its protein is CASSLLAGPYEQYF. The full variable domain, in which reference TRBV7-9 and TRBJ2-7 provide the parts outside the CDR3, is DTGVSQNPRHKITKRGQNVTFRCDPISEHNRLYWYRQTLGQGPEFLTYFQNEAQLEKSRLLSDRFSAERPKGSFSTLEIQRTEQGDSAMYLCASSLLAGPYEQYFGPGTRLTVT.

The rearrangement joins TRBV6-6 to TRBJ1-2; D is unresolved. The ends were cut back, 6 bases at V and 6 bases at J, with 17 bases in the middle. The CDR3 runs to 14 residues. Germline V lookup: CDR1 MNHNY, CDR2 SVGAGI (reference sequence). The CDR3 nucleotides read TGTGCCAGCAGGTGGGGAGAGCCGCCTGATGGCTACACCTTC. It is translated as CASRWGEPPDGYTF.

The chain joins TRBV6-1 to TRBJ2-7, with 7 nucleotides matching TRBD2. The CDR3 contains 14 residues. J lost 7 bases, V lost 2 bases, and 8 bases had no gene match. CDR1 and CDR2 (germline): MNHNS, SASEGT. The CDR3, as DNA: TGTGCCAGCAGTGAATTAGCCTCGGGGGGTGAGCAGTACTTC. It is translated as CASSELASGGEQYF.

The chain is built from TRBV6-1 and TRBJ2-3; 9 nucleotides line up with TRBD1. V gave up 9 bases and J gave up 4 bases; unmatched junction bases: 5. The germline V gene encodes CDR1 MNHNS and CDR2 SASEGT. CDR3 length: 13 residues. The CDR3: CASTRQGADTQYF. DNA of the CDR3: TGTGCCAGTACTCGACAGGGGGCAGATACGCAGTATTTT.

J is TRBJ2-5 and V is TRBV6-6; D not certain. This CDR3 spans 14 amino acids. V was pared by 0 bases and J by 5 bases, with 10 bases between. Germline CDR1 MNHNY, CDR2 SVGAGI (reference sequence). The CDR3 DNA is TGTGCCAGCAGTTACTCATATTCTTTGGAGACCCAGTACTTC. This codes for CASSYSYSLETQYF.

Concerning this clone: The identical CDR3 is also encoded by other nucleotide sequences in the sample. The V call is TRBV27, the J call TRBJ1-5, with a tentative D call TRBD1 (6 bases). The CDR3 covers 16 residues. From germline, CDR1 is MNHEY and CDR2 SMNVEV (reference sequence). V was pared by 0 bases and J by 0 bases, with 9 bases between. The CDR3 nucleotides read TGTGCCAGCAGTTTATCGGCAGGGGATAGCAATCAGCCCCAGCATTTT. The encoded protein is CASSLSAGDSNQPQHF.

This chain links TRBV6-1 with TRBJ2-7, with D perhaps TRBD2 (5 bases). The CDR3 runs to 12 residues. V lost 6 bases and J lost 4, with 10 bases in between. Germline values: CDR1 MNHNS, CDR2 SASEGT. The CDR3 loop is CASRAGGYEQYV. In DNA form, the CDR3 reads TGTGCCAGCAGGGCCGGAGGATACGAGCAGTACGTC.

This sequence joins TRBV11-2 and TRBJ1-2; no clear D. The V gene lost 4 bases and the J gene lost 8 bases, with 23 bases spanning the gap. From germline, CDR1 is SGHAT and CDR2 FQNNGV. The CDR3 totals 16 residues. CDR3 sequence (DNA): TGTGCCAGCAGCTACGGTTTTATATCGGGTACTGGGGGCTACACCTTC. Its protein product is CASSYGFISGTGGYTF.

The V call is TRBV13, the J call TRBJ1-5; D uncertain. Germline values: CDR1 PRHDT, CDR2 FYEKMQ (reference sequence). V was cut by 2 bases and J by 3 bases, with 8 bases left in between. The CDR3 contains 14 residues. This CDR3 is CASSLRGLNQPQHF. The CDR3 DNA reads as TGTGCCAGCAGCTTACGAGGGCTCAATCAGCCCCAGCATTTT.

In its sample, this clone was seen once. The gene calls are TRBV7-9 and TRBJ1-5; D is undetermined. The CDR3 length is 14 residues. Germline values: CDR1 SEHNR, CDR2 FQNEAQ (reference sequence). V lost 5 bases and J lost 0, with 8 bases in between. For the CDR3, the DNA is TGTGCCAGCAGCCGCACAGATAGCAATCAGCCCCAGCATTTT. The encoded protein is CASSRTDSNQPQHF.

This rearrangement joins TRBV28 to TRBJ1-1, with D perhaps matching TRBD1 (5 bases). The CDR3 contains 15 residues. Deletions cut 3 bases from V and 5 bases from J, with 16 bases between. Looked up from germline, CDR1 is MDHEN and CDR2 is SYDVKM. The CDR3 DNA reads TGTGCCAGCAGTTTGGAGGGAAGGGGAGAGACTGAAGCTTTCTTT. Translation: CASSLEGRGETEAFF.

The chain links TRBV5-6 to TRBJ1-2, with 10 positions matching TRBD1. Germline CDR1 and CDR2: SGHDT and YYEEEE. Germline trimming cut 0 bases from V and 10 bases from J; bases unmatched to any gene: 6. The CDR3 is 14 residues long. The CDR3 loop is CASSLGATGGFYTF. CDR3 DNA: TGTGCCAGCAGCTTGGGGGCGACAGGGGGCTTCTACACCTTC.

The rearrangement links TRBV7-9 to TRBJ1-1; D is uncertain. The CDR3 sequence is 11 residues long. Germline CDR1 reads SEHNR; CDR2 reads FQNEAQ (reference sequence). Trimming stripped 5 bases from V and 7 bases from J, with 8 bases between. The CDR3 sequence: CASSRTIEAFF. In nucleotides, the CDR3 is TGTGCCAGCAGCAGGACTATTGAAGCTTTCTTT.

In DNA, the CDR3 is TGTGCCAGCATCAGCACGGGACAGGGCAACTATGGCTACACCTTC. It yields the protein CASISTGQGNYGYTF. The V call is TRBV7-9, the J call TRBJ1-2; 9 bases match TRBD1. This CDR3 has 15 residues. The V gene end was trimmed by 7 bases and the J gene end by 2 bases; junction bases not matched to a gene: 8. Germline V gene sequence: CDR1 SEHNR, CDR2 FQNEAQ (reference sequence).

The gene calls are TRBV28 and TRBJ1-2, with D unclear. The germline V gene has CDR1 MDHEN and CDR2 SYDVKM. There are 12 residues in the CDR3. V was shortened by 4 bases and J by 7 bases, with 10 bases between the two germline ends. The DNA of the CDR3 is TGTGCCAGCAGTTCGGGGTTTCCTGGCTACACCTTC. As protein: CASSSGFPGYTF.

V usage is TRBV5-1 and J usage is TRBJ1-1; TRBD1 aligns across 10 bases. J was trimmed by 7 bases and V by 4 bases; bases with no gene match: 4. CDR3 length: 13 amino acids. Germline V gene data show CDR1 as SGHRS and CDR2 as YFSETQ. The chain's CDR3 is CASSQGQGREAFF. The CDR3 DNA follows: TGCGCCAGCAGCCAGGGACAGGGGCGTGAAGCTTTCTTT.

Points on this clone: Its ends do not fully match the called genes, so a read error is possible. This chain uses TRBV7-9 with TRBJ1-4, with 8 bases fitting TRBD1. Germline V gene sequence: CDR1 SEHNR, CDR2 FQNEAQ (reference sequence). The CDR3 spans 16 residues. Here the CDR3 reads CSSSPGQGATNEKLFF. Here the CDR3 DNA reads TGTTCCAGCAGCCCTGGACAGGGCGCAACTAATGAAAAACTGTTTTTT.

This sequence joins TRBV7-9 and TRBJ2-1; perhaps TRBD2 as D (7 bases). Per the germline V gene, CDR1 is SEHNR and CDR2 is FQNEAQ (reference sequence). CDR3 size: 15 residues. V lost 5 bases, J lost 0 bases, and 11 bases lay in between. The CDR3 loop is CASSEGGSSYNEQFF. The CDR3 bases are TGTGCCAGCAGCGAGGGGGGGAGCTCCTACAATGAGCAGTTCTTC.

This clone has more than one count but fewer than ten. This chain connects TRBV27 to TRBJ1-6; D unclear. The V end lost 2 bases, the J end lost 7 bases, and 6 bases lay between the germline ends. Germline V gene sequence: CDR1 MNHEY, CDR2 SMNVEV (reference sequence). The CDR3 runs 13 residues. DNA for the CDR3: TGTGCCAGCAGTTTAGTGAGCAATTCACCCCTCCACTTT. This translates into CASSLVSNSPLHF.

The rearrangement uses TRBV2 and TRBJ2-7; 9 nucleotides match TRBD1. The germline gives CDR1 SNHLY, CDR2 FYNNEI. CDR3 length: 13 residues. J was trimmed by 9 bases and V by 6 bases; bases with no gene match: 9. The CDR3, as DNA: TGTGCCAGCAGCCACCCCACAGGGGGCCGGCAGTACGTC. Its protein is CASSHPTGGRQYV.

This clone came up a few times. The CDR3 spells CASSEGAGGPDEQFF. The CDR3, as DNA: TGTGCCAGCAGTGAAGGAGCGGGGGGACCCGATGAGCAGTTCTTC. The genes are TRBV2 and TRBJ2-1; 9 bases are shared with TRBD2. Germline loops: CDR1 SNHLY, CDR2 FYNNEI. The CDR3 is 15 amino acids. V trimming: 1 base; J trimming: 8 bases; junction bases outside the gene matches: 6.

The V gene is TRBV10-3, the J gene TRBJ2-3; 9 nucleotides agree with TRBD1. The CDR3 totals 15 residues. CDR1 is ENHRY and CDR2 is SYGVKD in the germline V gene. J lost 6 bases, V lost 3 bases, and 7 bases had no gene match. This chain's CDR3 is CAISDKGQGTDTQYF. The CDR3 DNA sequence: TGTGCCATCAGTGACAAGGGACAGGGAACCGATACGCAGTATTTT.

The chain joins TRBV18 to TRBJ1-6, with 9 bases aligning to TRBD1. The V gene end was trimmed by 3 bases and the J gene end by 7 bases; junction bases not matched to a gene: 4. Germline values: CDR1 KGHSH, CDR2 LQKENI. The CDR3 consists of 15 residues. The CDR3 loop is CASSPGTGRNSPLHF. DNA for the CDR3: TGTGCCAGCTCACCCGGGACAGGGAGAAATTCACCCCTCCACTTT.

The chain has TRBV7-2 and TRBJ2-3; 9 nucleotides line up with TRBD2. Germline loops: CDR1 SGHTA, CDR2 FQGNSA. J gave up 2 bases and V 5 bases, and 8 bases lay outside the gene matches. The CDR3 loop spans 16 amino acids. The CDR3 sequence is CASSRGGGPNTDTQYF. The CDR3 nucleotides read TGTGCCAGCAGCCGCGGGGGGGGCCCCAACACAGATACGCAGTATTTT.

The chain joins TRBV7-2 to TRBJ1-2, with D unclear. Trimming removed 2 bases at V and 3 bases at J, with 7 bases between. This CDR3 is 13 amino acids long. Germline CDR1 SGHTA, CDR2 FQGNSA. For the CDR3, the DNA is TGTGCCAGCAGCTTAACAAATTACTATGGCTACACCTTC. This translates into CASSLTNYYGYTF.

The chain carries TRBV11-2 and TRBJ2-5; D is uncertain. V was cut by 7 bases and J by 4 bases, with 7 bases left in between. The germline V gene has CDR1 SGHAT and CDR2 FQNNGV. The CDR3 length is 11 residues. The CDR3 DNA sequence: TGTGCCAGCAAAAAGAGAGAGACCCAGTACTTC. The encoded protein is CASKKRETQYF.

This chain connects TRBV18 to TRBJ1-5, with TRBD1 identical over 10 bases. CDR1 is KGHSH and CDR2 is LQKENI in the germline V gene. Unmatched junction bases numbered 1, after V lost 4 bases and J lost 1 base. This CDR3 comprises 15 residues. Written as DNA, the CDR3 is TGTGCCAGCTCACGGGGACAGGGGAGCAATCAGCCCCAGCATTTT. It specifies CASSRGQGSNQPQHF.